Below, 2 T cell receptor beta chains from the same sample are listed, as sequenced in a study of CD4 and CD8 cells across lung adenocarcinoma regions. TCRdb reanalysed the PCR reads using MiXCR and keeps one entry per CDR3 protein. The top ten hold roughly 21% of the sample, which has 2,000 to 2,500 distinct CDR3 sequences, about 68% seen once. The sample consisted of CD4+ T cells from the center of a lung tumor. The receptors were gathered from a female donor with lung adenocarcinoma. The CD4 and CD8 labels of this study may be unreliable.

CDR3 region: CASSLDRSSYEQYF. CDR3 in DNA: TGCGCCAGCAGCTTGGACAGGAGCTCCTACGAGCAGTACTTC. The chain carries TRBV5-1 and TRBJ2-7; D might be TRBD1 (5 bases). V was trimmed by 0 bases and J by 0 bases, leaving 7 bases between them. This CDR3 is built from 14 residues. Germline V gives CDR1 SGHRS, CDR2 YFSETQ.

The chain combines TRBV7-2 with TRBJ2-7; TRBD1 might be the D (6 bases). This CDR3 contains 17 residues. Germline V gene sequence: CDR1 SGHTA, CDR2 FQGNSA. V lost 5 bases and J lost 0, with 20 bases in between. The CDR3 sequence is CASSRGGRDLPSYEQYF. The CDR3 DNA reads as TGTGCCAGCAGCCGAGGGGGACGAGATCTTCCCTCCTACGAGCAGTACTTC.